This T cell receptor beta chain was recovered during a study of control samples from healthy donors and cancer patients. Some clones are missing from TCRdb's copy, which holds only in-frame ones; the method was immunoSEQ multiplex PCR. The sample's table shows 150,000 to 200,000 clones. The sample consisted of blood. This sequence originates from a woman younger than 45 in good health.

The CDR3 coding sequence is TGTGCCAGCAGTGCCCGGGACAGGGTGGGCTACACCTTC. It codes for CASSARDRVGYTF. The chain joins TRBV2 to TRBJ1-2; 9 positions match TRBD1. There are 13 residues in the CDR3. The junction had 5 bases not matched to a gene; V was cut back by 4 bases and J by 8 bases. Germline lookup yields CDR1 SNHLY and CDR2 FYNNEI.